Below are 16 T cell receptor beta chains sequenced from a single sample in a study of shared clonotypes between healthy human individuals. The assay was immunoSEQ multiplex PCR, and TCRdb's table has in-frame clones only and misses some. The data show a few million clones, with around nine tenths seen just once and around 0.14% held by the top ten. Sequencing was carried out using naive CD4+ T cells sorted from blood. Stated subset: CD45RA+ positively selected. The receptors derive from a man aged 18 to 29 in good health.

V usage is TRBV30 and J usage is TRBJ2-7, with a possible D match to TRBD2 (7 bases). The V end lost 2 bases, the J end lost 3 bases, and 14 bases lay between the germline ends. The CDR3 sequence is 14 residues long. Germline-derived CDR1 and CDR2 are GTSNPN and SVGIG (reference sequence). The DNA for the CDR3 is TGTGCCTGGAGTATCGGGGGGCAAGACTACGAGCAGTACTTC. It codes for CAWSIGGQDYEQYF.

Comment on this clone: In the same sample, other DNA sequences code for this CDR3. J is TRBJ2-7 and V is TRBV9, with TRBD2 matching over 11 bases. This CDR3 is built from 14 residues. Germline assignment: CDR1 SGDLS and CDR2 YYNGEE. V lost 2 bases, J lost 3 bases, and 1 base stayed unmatched. CDR3 sequence: CASSVGTSGYEQYF. Here the CDR3 DNA reads TGTGCCAGCAGCGTCGGGACTAGCGGCTACGAGCAGTACTTC.

The rearrangement joins TRBV5-1 to TRBJ2-5; weak D call: TRBD1 (5 bases). Germline values: CDR1 SGHRS, CDR2 YFSETQ. The CDR3 runs to 12 residues. Trimming removed 4 bases from V and 13 bases from J, with 17 bases in between. The CDR3 loop is CASSPALDNLYF. In DNA form, the CDR3 reads TGCGCCAGCAGCCCGGCCCTGGACAATTTGTACTTC.

Notes on this clone: Distinct nucleotide sequences in the sample also encode this CDR3. The rearrangement links TRBV7-2 to TRBJ1-2; no clear D. The germline gives CDR1 SGHTA, CDR2 FQGNSA. The V and J ends lost 1 base and 4 bases respectively, with 7 bases between them. The CDR3 covers 13 residues. The CDR3 here is CASSLGQLYGYTF. The CDR3 bases are TGTGCCAGCAGCTTAGGCCAGCTCTATGGCTACACCTTC.

The rearrangement joins TRBV14 to TRBJ2-7; TRBD1 matches 12 bases. This CDR3 has 16 residues. Per germline, CDR1 SGHDN and CDR2 FVKESK. V lost 1 base, J lost 5 bases, and 6 bases stayed unmatched. CDR3 amino acids: CASSQVGGTGGHEQYF. CDR3 bases: TGTGCCAGCAGCCAAGTTGGGGGGACAGGGGGCCACGAGCAGTACTTC.

The chain links TRBV6-1 to TRBJ2-2; 7 bases are shared with TRBD1. From germline, CDR1 is MNHNS and CDR2 SASEGT. Trimming took 6 bases from V and 7 from J; bases not matched to a gene: 11. This CDR3 is 15 amino acids long. In nucleotides, the CDR3 is TGTGCCAGCAGCTTCGACAGGGCAGGAGGCGGGGAGCTGTTTTTT. Encoded protein: CASSFDRAGGGELFF.

The rearrangement links TRBV11-2 to TRBJ1-4; D is ambiguous. CDR1 is SGHAT, CDR2 FQNNGV, per germline. The CDR3 has 14 amino acids. Trimming removed 4 bases at V and 7 bases at J, with 13 bases between. The CDR3 coding sequence is TGTGCCAGCAGCTCCTCTGGGGTACTTGAAAAACTGTTTTTT. It encodes CASSSSGVLEKLFF. Variable domain in full (rest from reference TRBV11-2 and TRBJ1-4): EAGVAQSPRYKIIEKRQSVAFWCNPISGHATLYWYQQILGQGPKLLIQFQNNGVVDDSQLPKDRFSAERLKGVDSTLKIQPAKLEDSAVYLCASSSSGVLEKLFFGSGTQLSVL.

For this clone: At the DNA level, this CDR3 is encoded by other sequences in the same sample as well. The chain uses TRBV19 and TRBJ2-7; D perhaps matches TRBD1 (5 bases). Germline CDR1 reads LNHDA; CDR2 reads SQIVND (reference sequence). V was cut by 3 bases and J by 4 bases, with 10 bases left in between. This CDR3 has 13 residues. CDR3 sequence reads: CASSIQQGYEQYF. As DNA, the CDR3 is TGTGCCAGTAGTATCCAGCAGGGATACGAGCAGTACTTC.

The table lists this clone with a count of one. V gene TRBV6-5 combines with J gene TRBJ1-6, with D maybe TRBD1 (5 bases). The germline gives CDR1 MNHEY, CDR2 SVGAGI. This CDR3 has 14 amino acids. V lost 6 bases and J 9 bases, leaving 15 bases between the germline ends. Written as DNA, the CDR3 is TGTGCCAGCAGAACTCCAGGGATCGGTTCACCCCTCCACTTT. Protein sequence: CASRTPGIGSPLHF.

This chain uses TRBV6-1 with TRBJ1-3; D unresolved. V lost 10 bases, J lost 2 bases, and 15 bases lay in between. There are 14 residues in the CDR3. CDR1 and CDR2 (germline): MNHNS, SASEGT. This CDR3 reads CATLPAVAGNTIYF. In nucleotides, the CDR3 is TGTGCCACATTACCGGCGGTAGCTGGAAACACCATATATTTT.

The J gene is TRBJ1-1, the V gene TRBV28; possibly TRBD1 for D (6 bases). The CDR3 has 15 amino acids. In germline, CDR1 is MDHEN, CDR2 SYDVKM. Trimming took 6 bases from V and 0 from J, leaving 14 bases between them. The CDR3 DNA follows: TGTGCCAGCAGCCGACCACAGGGCATGAACACTGAAGCTTTCTTT. Residues: CASSRPQGMNTEAFF.

V gene TRBV18 combines with J gene TRBJ2-1, with D possibly matching TRBD1 (5 bases). This CDR3 has 16 residues. V was shortened by 0 bases and J by 5 bases, with 14 bases between the two germline ends. CDR1 is KGHSH, CDR2 LQKENI, per germline. The CDR3 DNA reads TGTGCCAGCTCACCACCGAGCAGGGAAGCTCACAATGAGCAGTTCTTC. The encoded protein is CASSPPSREAHNEQFF.

The genes are TRBV5-1 and TRBJ2-5; 10 bases match TRBD1. The V gene end was trimmed by 3 bases and the J gene end by 4 bases; junction bases not matched to a gene: 12. CDR1 and CDR2 (germline): SGHRS, YFSETQ. The CDR3 is 17 amino acids. This chain's CDR3 is CASSWTTGGGVVETQYF. The CDR3 DNA follows: TGCGCCAGCAGCTGGACGACAGGGGGCGGAGTGGTAGAGACCCAGTACTTC.

This sequence joins TRBV11-2 and TRBJ2-2; TRBD2 is a possible D gene (6 bases). Between the trimmed V and J ends, which lost 8 bases and 5 bases, there was a span of 18 bases. The CDR3 has 15 amino acids. Germline V CDR1 and CDR2: SGHAT, FQNNGV. CDR3 nucleotide sequence: TGTGCCAGCGGACGGGACTCCAGAGGGACCGGGGAGCTGTTTTTT. The encoded protein is CASGRDSRGTGELFF. The full variable domain, its missing parts supplied by reference TRBV11-2 and TRBJ2-2, is EAGVAQSPRYKIIEKRQSVAFWCNPISGHATLYWYQQILGQGPKLLIQFQNNGVVDDSQLPKDRFSAERLKGVDSTLKIQPAKLEDSAVYLCASGRDSRGTGELFFGEGSRLTVL.

J is TRBJ2-3 and V is TRBV18; 7 bases map to TRBD1. Per germline, CDR1 KGHSH and CDR2 LQKENI. The CDR3 covers 16 residues. With V trimmed by 4 bases and J by 1 base, 8 bases remained unmatched. CDR3 loop: CASSRLPDRGTDTQYF. The DNA for the CDR3 is TGTGCCAGCTCACGTCTCCCAGACAGGGGCACAGATACGCAGTATTTT.

With respect to this clone: The sample has other DNA sequences that encode this CDR3 too. The chain uses TRBV5-1 and TRBJ1-1; D possibly corresponds to TRBD1 (5 bases). CDR1 and CDR2 (germline): SGHRS, YFSETQ. The V end was cut by 3 bases, the J end by 1 base, with 10 bases between. CDR3 length: 14 residues. The CDR3 sequence: CASSSGQPNTEAFF. The CDR3 DNA follows: TGCGCCAGCAGCTCCGGACAACCGAACACTGAAGCTTTCTTT.